Listed here is a single T cell receptor beta chain. Cohorts were determined from participant-reported clinical history. Participants classified as exposed had met a COVID-19 case within 2 weeks before study entry. The sample is drawn from a study of blood T cell repertoires in COVID-19. The overall study: Nucleic acid was either cDNA or gDNA, and it came from T cells, B-cell-depleted T cells, or PBMCs.

Germline assignment: CDR1 ENHRY and CDR2 SYGVKD. The CDR3 has 15 amino acids. V gave up 8 bases and J gave up 5 bases, with 22 bases separating them. Only in-frame clones appear in the TCRdb table, and some are missing; sequencing was by immunoSEQ multiplex PCR. The repertoire holds roughly 320,000 clones, with 90% to 95% as singletons. Sequences were obtained from PBMCs or T cells enriched from blood (not recorded which). This receptor was taken from a woman aged 25-40 years who had been exposed to COVID-19. This chain uses TRBV10-3 with TRBJ2-7; maybe TRBD1 (9 bases). As DNA, the CDR3 is TGTGCCATCCGGGGGGGGACAGGGTGGTATAACGAGCAGTACTTC. This translates into CAIRGGTGWYNEQYF.